The 10 T cell receptor beta chains given below trace back to one sample, sequenced in a study of T cell repertoires in cytomegalovirus infection. TCRdb itself ran the reads through MiXCR, one entry per CDR3 protein. The sample contains about 140,000 distinct CDR3 sequences, about 32% of which appear only once. These receptors have no known antigen. The input for sequencing was CD8+ T cells from cultured PBMCs, taken from culture after CMV antigen stimulation. The receptor source for this set is a human donor in good health (CMV status not recorded). Some clones in this sample may be carry-over from other donors' samples.

This clonotype was counted ten times or more. The J gene is TRBJ2-3, the V gene TRBV10-3, with TRBD2 as a possible D gene (5 bases). The CDR3 totals 17 residues. V was pared by 3 bases and J by 4 bases, with 20 bases between. From germline, CDR1 is ENHRY and CDR2 SYGVKD. CDR3 sequence: CAISDFLPSKSSDTQYF. In nucleotides, the CDR3 is TGTGCCATCAGTGACTTTCTCCCTAGCAAGTCTTCAGATACGCAGTATTTT.

J is TRBJ2-7 and V is TRBV6-1, with a weak D call TRBD2 (6 bases). The CDR3 totals 14 residues. Germline CDR1 MNHNS, CDR2 SASEGT. Deletions cut 6 bases from V and 1 base from J, with 13 bases between. For the CDR3, the DNA is TGTGCCAGCAGGGTGGACGGGGGATCCTACGAGCAGTACTTC. Protein product: CASRVDGGSYEQYF.

This clonotype was seen only a few times. V gene TRBV6-2 or TRBV6-3 combines with J gene TRBJ2-1; 8 positions match TRBD2. CDR1 is MNHEY, CDR2 SVGEGT, per germline. V lost 6 bases to trimming and J lost 4 bases; unmatched junction nucleotides: 8. This CDR3 is 15 amino acids long. CDR3 sequence reads: CASRPGTRVYNEQFF. CDR3 sequence (DNA): TGTGCCAGCAGACCCGGGACTAGGGTATACAATGAGCAGTTCTTC.

This clonotype turned up a few times. CDR3 in DNA: TGTGCCAGCAGTTTCCAACCCGGGGGCCCAGGGGCTGGAAACACCATATATTTT. Translation gives CASSFQPGGPGAGNTIYF. The chain carries TRBV28 and TRBJ1-3, with D possibly TRBD1 on 6 matching bases. The V and J ends lost 3 bases and 2 bases respectively, with 20 bases between them. Per the germline V gene, CDR1 is MDHEN and CDR2 is SYDVKM. The CDR3 length is 18 residues.

The gene calls are TRBV12-3 or TRBV12-4 and TRBJ1-3; a possible D gene is TRBD1 (6 bases). The CDR3 has 14 amino acids. Trimming took off 3 bases at V and 2 bases at J, with 8 bases between the two ends. In DNA form, the CDR3 reads TGTGCCAGCAGTTTTGGGGGGCCTGGAAACACCATATATTTT. Encoded protein: CASSFGGPGNTIYF.

This clonotype appeared a few times. The gene calls are TRBV6-5 and TRBJ1-2, with D unclear. The germline V gene has CDR1 MNHEY and CDR2 SVGAGI. Trimming removed 6 bases from V and 6 bases from J, with 8 bases in between. The CDR3 contains 11 residues. The CDR3 spells CASRSGDGYTF. CDR3 DNA: TGTGCCAGCAGGAGTGGGGATGGCTACACCTTC.

The chain links TRBV7-2 to TRBJ2-7; D remains unclear. CDR1 and CDR2 from the germline V gene are SGHTA and FQGNSA. V lost 1 base, J lost 3 bases, and 10 bases lay in between. The CDR3 extends over 14 amino acids. DNA for the CDR3: TGTGCCAGCAGCTTAGTCCTTGGAAGCTACGAGCAGTACTTC. Protein: CASSLVLGSYEQYF.

This clonotype appeared a few times. The chain uses TRBV12-3 or TRBV12-4 and TRBJ2-2; TRBD1 agrees at 10 bases. Trimming at V came to 4 bases and at J to 7 bases, leaving 6 bases not matched to a gene. This CDR3 region has 15 residues. The CDR3 region has the DNA TGTGCCAGCAGTTCGGGACAGGGGATAGGCGGGGAGCTGTTTTTT. Its protein product is CASSSGQGIGGELFF.

The chain combines TRBV29-1 with TRBJ2-7, with D perhaps assigned TRBD1 or TRBD2 (6 bases each). Trimming left V 0 bases short and J 6 bases short, with 15 bases between. This CDR3 is 14 amino acids long. Germline values: CDR1 SQVTM, CDR2 ANQGSEA. In nucleotides, the CDR3 is TGCAGCGTTGAAGAAGTGGAGGGGGGTAGCGAGCAGTACTTC. Protein product: CSVEEVEGGSEQYF.

CDR3 amino acids: CASTPRSTDTQYF. The CDR3 coding sequence is TGTGCCAGCACCCCGAGGAGCACAGATACGCAGTATTTT. The genes are TRBV6-1 and TRBJ2-3; D ambiguous. CDR1 is MNHNS, CDR2 SASEGT, per germline. This CDR3 has 13 amino acids. V was clipped by 7 bases and J by 0 bases, with 8 bases between them.